This T cell receptor (beta chain) was profiled in a study of blood T cell repertoires in COVID-19. Trimming stripped 3 bases from V and 4 bases from J, with 13 bases between. Germline CDR1 is KGHSH and CDR2 is LQKENI. The CDR3 is 15 amino acids. Repertoires were generated with immunoSEQ multiplex PCR, while TCRdb's copy carries only in-frame clones and drops some. The profile shows about 200,000 clones, 80% to 90% of them singletons. The clonotype comes from a woman over 75 with acute or convalescent COVID-19. The rearrangement uses TRBV18 and TRBJ2-1, with a tentative D call TRBD2 (6 bases). The source material was peripheral blood. CDR3: CASSPLSGDYNEQFF. CDR3 nucleotide sequence: TGTGCCAGCTCACCCTTATCGGGGGATTACAATGAGCAGTTCTTC. Together with reference TRBV18 and TRBJ2-1, the CDR3 gives the full variable domain: NAGVMQNPRHLVRRRGQEARLRCSPMKGHSHVYWYRQLPEEGLKFMVYLQKENIIDESGMPKERFSAEFPKEGPSILRIQQVVRGDSAAYFCASSPLSGDYNEQFFGPGTRLTVL.